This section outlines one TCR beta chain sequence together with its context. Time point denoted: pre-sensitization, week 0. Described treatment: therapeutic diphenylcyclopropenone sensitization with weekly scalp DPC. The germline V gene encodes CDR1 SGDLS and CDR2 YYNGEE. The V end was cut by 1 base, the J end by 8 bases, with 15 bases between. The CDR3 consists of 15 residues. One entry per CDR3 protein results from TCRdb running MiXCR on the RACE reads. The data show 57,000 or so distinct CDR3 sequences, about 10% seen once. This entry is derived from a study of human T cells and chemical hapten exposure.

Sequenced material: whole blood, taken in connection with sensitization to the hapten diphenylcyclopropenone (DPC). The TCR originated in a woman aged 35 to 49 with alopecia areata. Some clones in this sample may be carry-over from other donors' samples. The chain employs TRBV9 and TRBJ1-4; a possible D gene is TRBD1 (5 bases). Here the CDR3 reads CASSVSSRPGEKLFF. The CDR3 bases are TGTGCCAGCAGCGTATCTAGCCGGCCAGGGGAAAAACTGTTTTTT.